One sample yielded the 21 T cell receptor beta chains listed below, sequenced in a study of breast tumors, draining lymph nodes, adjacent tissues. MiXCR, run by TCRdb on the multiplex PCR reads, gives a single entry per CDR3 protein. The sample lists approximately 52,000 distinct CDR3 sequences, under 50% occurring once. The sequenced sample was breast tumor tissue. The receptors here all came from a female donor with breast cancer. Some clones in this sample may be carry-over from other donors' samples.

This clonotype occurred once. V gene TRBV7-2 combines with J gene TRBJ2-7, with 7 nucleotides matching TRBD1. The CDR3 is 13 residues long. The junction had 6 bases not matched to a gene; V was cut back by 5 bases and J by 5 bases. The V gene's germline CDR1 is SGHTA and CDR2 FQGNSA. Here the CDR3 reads CASSVQGWDEQYF. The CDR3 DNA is TGTGCCAGCAGCGTACAGGGGTGGGACGAGCAGTACTTC.

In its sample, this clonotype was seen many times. This chain's CDR3 is CASSPNPGTQYF. In DNA form, the CDR3 reads TGTGCCAGCTCACCAAACCCCGGTACGCAGTATTTT. The chain couples TRBV18 to TRBJ2-3; D is undetermined. The V gene lost 2 bases and the J gene lost 8 bases, with 8 bases spanning the gap. The germline V gene encodes CDR1 KGHSH and CDR2 LQKENI. CDR3 length: 12 residues.

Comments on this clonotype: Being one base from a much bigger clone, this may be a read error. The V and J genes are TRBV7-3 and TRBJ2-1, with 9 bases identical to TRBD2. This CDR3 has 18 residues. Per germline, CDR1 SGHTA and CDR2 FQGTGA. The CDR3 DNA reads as TGTGCCAGCAGCTTAACCTCATCGCGAGCGGGAGGTTTTCATGAGCAGCTCTTC. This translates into CASSLTSSRAGGFHEQLF.

The CDR3 protein is CSAGTGDSSYEQYF. In DNA form, the CDR3 reads TGCAGTGCGGGAACCGGGGACAGCTCCTACGAGCAGTACTTC. This rearrangement joins TRBV20-1 to TRBJ2-7; TRBD1 agrees at 7 bases. Trimming cost V 6 bases and J 0 bases; bases outside gene matches: 8. The germline V gene has CDR1 DFQATT and CDR2 SNEGSKA (reference sequence). This CDR3 has 14 amino acids.

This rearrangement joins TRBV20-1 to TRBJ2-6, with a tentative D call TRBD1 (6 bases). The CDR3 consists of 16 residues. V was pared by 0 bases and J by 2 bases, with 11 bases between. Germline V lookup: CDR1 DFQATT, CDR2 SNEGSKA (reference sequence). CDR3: CSARDTGWAGANVLTF. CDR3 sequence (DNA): TGCAGTGCTAGAGATACAGGGTGGGCTGGGGCCAACGTCCTGACTTTC.

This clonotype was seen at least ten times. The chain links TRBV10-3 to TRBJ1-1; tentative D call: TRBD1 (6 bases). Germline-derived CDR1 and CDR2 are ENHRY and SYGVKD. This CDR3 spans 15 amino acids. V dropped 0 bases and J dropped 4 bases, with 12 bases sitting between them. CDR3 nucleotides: TGTGCCATCAGTGAGTCCCACAGGGCTCGCACTGAAGCTTTCTTT. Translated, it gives CAISESHRARTEAFF.

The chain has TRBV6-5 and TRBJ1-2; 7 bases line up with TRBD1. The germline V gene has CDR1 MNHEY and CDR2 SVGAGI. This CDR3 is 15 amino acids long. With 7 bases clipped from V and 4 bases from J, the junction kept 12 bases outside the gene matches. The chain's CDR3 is CASIPYGAGGYGYTF. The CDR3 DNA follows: TGTGCCAGCATACCCTACGGCGCAGGGGGCTATGGCTACACCTTC.

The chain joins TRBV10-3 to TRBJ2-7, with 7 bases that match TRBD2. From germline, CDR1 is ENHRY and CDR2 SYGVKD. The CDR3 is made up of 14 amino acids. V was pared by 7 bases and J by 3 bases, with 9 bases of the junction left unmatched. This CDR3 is CAIKEGGEGYEQYF. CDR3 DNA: TGTGCCATCAAAGAGGGAGGGGAGGGCTACGAGCAGTACTTC.

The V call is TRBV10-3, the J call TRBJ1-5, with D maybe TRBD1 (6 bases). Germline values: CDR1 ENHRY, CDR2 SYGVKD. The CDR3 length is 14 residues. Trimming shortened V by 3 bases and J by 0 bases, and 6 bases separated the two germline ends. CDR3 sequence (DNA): TGTGCCATCAGTGAACAGGGTAGCAATCAGCCCCAGCATTTT. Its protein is CAISEQGSNQPQHF.

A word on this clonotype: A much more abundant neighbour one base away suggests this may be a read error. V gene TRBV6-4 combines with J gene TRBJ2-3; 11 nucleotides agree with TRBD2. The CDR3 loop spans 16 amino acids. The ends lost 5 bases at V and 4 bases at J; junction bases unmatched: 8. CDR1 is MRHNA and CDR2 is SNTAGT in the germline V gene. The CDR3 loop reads CASSQRSGRGADTQYF. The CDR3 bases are TGTGCCAGCAGTCAGCGTAGCGGGAGGGGTGCAGATACGCAGTATTTT.

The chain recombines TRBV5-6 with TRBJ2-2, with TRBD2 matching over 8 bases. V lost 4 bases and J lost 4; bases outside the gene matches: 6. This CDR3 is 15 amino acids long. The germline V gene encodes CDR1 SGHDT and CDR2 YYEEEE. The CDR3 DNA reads TGTGCCAGCAGCCCCACGGGAGGGATCACCGGGGAGCTGTTTTTT. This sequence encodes CASSPTGGITGELFF.

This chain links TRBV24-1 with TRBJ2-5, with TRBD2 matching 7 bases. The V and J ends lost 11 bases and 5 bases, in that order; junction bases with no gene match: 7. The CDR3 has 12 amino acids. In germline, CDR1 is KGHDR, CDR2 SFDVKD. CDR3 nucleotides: TGTGCCATCAGCTCCGGGGGGGAGACCCAGTACTTC. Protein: CAISSGGETQYF.

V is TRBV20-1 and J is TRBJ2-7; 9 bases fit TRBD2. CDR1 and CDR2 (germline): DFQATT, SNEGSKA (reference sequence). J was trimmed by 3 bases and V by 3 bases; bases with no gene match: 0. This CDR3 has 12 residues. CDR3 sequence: CSARTSGYEQYF. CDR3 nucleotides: TGCAGTGCTAGGACTAGCGGCTACGAGCAGTACTTC.

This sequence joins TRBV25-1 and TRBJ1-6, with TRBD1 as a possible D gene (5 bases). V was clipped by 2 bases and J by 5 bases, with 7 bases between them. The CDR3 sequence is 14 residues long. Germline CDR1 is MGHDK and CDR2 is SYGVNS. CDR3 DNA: TGTGCCAGCAGTGAAGGACATAATAATTCACCCCTCCACTTT. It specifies CASSEGHNNSPLHF.

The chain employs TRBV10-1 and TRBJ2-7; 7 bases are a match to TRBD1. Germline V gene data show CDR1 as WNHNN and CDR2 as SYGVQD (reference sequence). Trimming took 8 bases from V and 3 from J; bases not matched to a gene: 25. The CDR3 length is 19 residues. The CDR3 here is CASGHLKRNDRAPIYEQYF. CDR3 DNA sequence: TGCGCCAGCGGACACCTGAAGCGTAACGACAGGGCACCCATCTACGAGCAGTACTTC.

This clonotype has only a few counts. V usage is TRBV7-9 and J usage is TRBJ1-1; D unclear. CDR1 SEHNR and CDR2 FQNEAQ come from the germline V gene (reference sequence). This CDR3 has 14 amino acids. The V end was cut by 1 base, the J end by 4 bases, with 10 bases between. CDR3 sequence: CASSLVSLTTEAFF. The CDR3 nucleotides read TGTGCCAGCAGCTTAGTGTCCCTGACCACTGAAGCTTTCTTT.

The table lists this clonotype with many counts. CDR3 nucleotide sequence: TGTGCCAGCAGTGAATTGGTCCGTGGGGCCTACAATGAGCAGTTCTTC. Protein sequence: CASSELVRGAYNEQFF. The V call is TRBV2, the J call TRBJ2-1; no reliable D call. Germline V CDR1 and CDR2: SNHLY, FYNNEI. The ends were cut back, 2 bases at V and 2 bases at J, with 13 bases in the middle. The CDR3 is 16 residues long.

The CDR3 is CASSHGLGLGDYGYTF. DNA of the CDR3: TGCGCCAGCAGCCACGGGCTCGGGCTGGGCGACTATGGCTACACCTTC. The V gene is TRBV3-2, the J gene TRBJ1-2; no DNA check was done on the table's D call, TRBD1. TRBV3-2 counts as a pseudogene. This CDR3 has 16 amino acids.

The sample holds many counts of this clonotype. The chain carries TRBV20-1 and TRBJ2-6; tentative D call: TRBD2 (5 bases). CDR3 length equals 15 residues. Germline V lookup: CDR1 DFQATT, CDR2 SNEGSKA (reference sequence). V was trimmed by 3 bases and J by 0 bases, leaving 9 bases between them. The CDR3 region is CSASSANSGANVLTF. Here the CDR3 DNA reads TGCAGTGCTAGTAGCGCGAACTCTGGGGCCAACGTCCTGACTTTC.

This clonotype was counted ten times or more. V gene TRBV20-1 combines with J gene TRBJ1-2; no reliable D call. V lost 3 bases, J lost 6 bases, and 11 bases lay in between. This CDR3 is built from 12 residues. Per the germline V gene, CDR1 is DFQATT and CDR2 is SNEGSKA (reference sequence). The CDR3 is CSAREGGDGYTF. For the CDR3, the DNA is TGCAGTGCTAGGGAAGGAGGCGATGGCTACACCTTC.

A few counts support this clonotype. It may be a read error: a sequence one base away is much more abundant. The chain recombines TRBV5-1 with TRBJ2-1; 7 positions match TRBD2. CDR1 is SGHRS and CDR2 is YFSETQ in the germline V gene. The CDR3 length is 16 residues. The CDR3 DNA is TGCGCCAGCAGCTTGTTGGGCGGGAGTTCCTGCAATGAGCAGTTCTTC. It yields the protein CASSLLGGSSCNEQFF.